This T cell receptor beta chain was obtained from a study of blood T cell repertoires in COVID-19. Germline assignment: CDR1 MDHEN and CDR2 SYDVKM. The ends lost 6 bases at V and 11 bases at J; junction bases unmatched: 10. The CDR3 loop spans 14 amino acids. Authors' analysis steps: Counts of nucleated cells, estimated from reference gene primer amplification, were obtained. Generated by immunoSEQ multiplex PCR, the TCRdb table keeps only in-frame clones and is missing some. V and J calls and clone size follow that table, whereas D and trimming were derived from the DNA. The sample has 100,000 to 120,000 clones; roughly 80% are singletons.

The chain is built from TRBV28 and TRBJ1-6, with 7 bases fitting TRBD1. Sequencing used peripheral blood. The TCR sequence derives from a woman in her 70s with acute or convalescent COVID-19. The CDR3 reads CASRSDRLSTPLHF. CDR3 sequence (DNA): TGTGCCAGCAGATCGGACAGGCTCAGTACACCCCTCCACTTT.